This passage covers 9 T cell receptor beta chains from one sample sequenced in a study of blood T cell repertoires in COVID-19. The method was immunoSEQ multiplex PCR; TCRdb's version includes in-frame clones alone and lacks a portion of them. The data contain some 270,000 clones, 70% to 90% of them singletons. The sequencing input was PBMCs or T cells enriched from blood (not recorded which). These receptors came from a woman aged 45-65 years who had been exposed to COVID-19.

The V gene is TRBV7-2, the J gene TRBJ2-7; 13 bases agree with TRBD2. CDR1 is SGHTA, CDR2 FQGNSA, per germline. CDR3 length: 14 residues. V lost 5 bases to trimming and J lost 6 bases; unmatched junction nucleotides: 4. This CDR3 reads CASSTRLAGGEQYF. In DNA, the CDR3 is TGTGCCAGCAGCACCAGACTAGCGGGGGGCGAGCAGTACTTC. Drawing the rest from reference TRBV7-2 and TRBJ2-7, the complete variable domain is GAGVSQSPSNKVTEKGKDVELRCDPISGHTALYWYRQSLGQGLEFLIYFQGNSAPDKSGLPSDRFSAERTGGSVSTLTIQRTQQEDSAVYLCASSTRLAGGEQYFGPGTRLTVT.

This clone turned up a few times. This sequence joins TRBV19 and TRBJ1-2; 7 bases map to TRBD1. Germline CDR1 LNHDA, CDR2 SQIVND (reference sequence). V shed 7 bases and J 4 bases; nucleotides not matched to a gene: 12. This CDR3 spans 15 amino acids. The DNA of the CDR3 is TGTGCCAGTACTCCCCAACAGGGGACGGGCTATGGCTACACCTTC. Residues: CASTPQQGTGYGYTF.

V usage is TRBV24-1 and J usage is TRBJ2-5; TRBD1 agrees at 7 bases. Germline CDR1 and CDR2: KGHDR and SFDVKD. J was trimmed by 3 bases and V by 5 bases; bases with no gene match: 8. The CDR3 covers 15 residues. The chain's CDR3 is CATSVVRGFEETQYF. The CDR3 DNA sequence: TGTGCCACCAGTGTCGTCAGGGGGTTCGAAGAGACCCAGTACTTC.

The chain employs TRBV28 and TRBJ1-5; 8 bases match TRBD1. Germline CDR1 and CDR2: MDHEN and SYDVKM. J was trimmed by 4 bases and V by 6 bases; bases with no gene match: 5. CDR3 length: 14 amino acids. The CDR3 sequence: CASRTGGGNQPQHF. CDR3 in DNA: TGTGCCAGCAGAACAGGGGGGGGAAATCAGCCCCAGCATTTT.

On this clone: The sample carries other DNA sequences with the same CDR3. The chain is built from TRBV5-1 and TRBJ1-1; D possibly corresponds to TRBD1 (5 bases). Trimming took off 1 base at V and 5 bases at J, with 12 bases between the two ends. CDR1 SGHRS and CDR2 YFSETQ come from the germline V gene. The CDR3 loop spans 14 amino acids. In DNA form, the CDR3 reads TGCGCCAGCAGCTTGAGGGGCGGGGGGACTGAAGCTTTCTTT. Translated, it gives CASSLRGGGTEAFF.

The CDR3 DNA reads as TGTGCCAGTAGCTCTAGCACTCAAGAGACCCAGTACTTC. Encoded protein: CASSSSTQETQYF. This chain joins TRBV19 and TRBJ2-5; weak D call: TRBD2 (5 bases). The CDR3 is 13 residues long. Germline V lookup: CDR1 LNHDA, CDR2 SQIVND (reference sequence). The V and J ends lost 6 bases and 2 bases respectively, with 10 bases between them.

CDR3 in amino acids: CASKGGTGAKGDTEAFF. Written as DNA, the CDR3 is TGCGCCAGCAAGGGGGGAACAGGGGCGAAGGGAGACACTGAAGCTTTCTTT. The chain is built from TRBV10-2 and TRBJ1-1, with TRBD1 matching 7 bases. Germline V lookup: CDR1 WSHSY, CDR2 SAAADI. The CDR3 spans 17 residues. The trim removed 7 bases at V and 3 bases at J, leaving 17 bases unmatched.

This clone appeared a few times. The V gene is TRBV7-2, the J gene TRBJ2-2, with TRBD1 matching 7 bases. The CDR3 is 15 residues long. Germline trimming cut 5 bases from V and 4 bases from J; bases unmatched to any gene: 7. Per the germline V gene, CDR1 is SGHTA and CDR2 is FQGNSA. Written as DNA, the CDR3 is TGTGCCAGCAGCCCGGGACAGTACGGCACCGGGGAGCTGTTTTTT. Encoded protein: CASSPGQYGTGELFF.

The V and J genes are TRBV6-2 or TRBV6-3 and TRBJ2-6; 8 nucleotides agree with TRBD1. Trimming cost V 4 bases and J 3 bases; bases outside gene matches: 20. CDR1 is MNHEY and CDR2 is SVGEGT in the germline V gene. There are 21 residues in the CDR3. CDR3 DNA: TGTGCCAGCAGTTCCCTAATACGTTCCGGACAGGGAAGAAGTGGGGCCAACGTCCTGACTTTC. Its protein product is CASSSLIRSGQGRSGANVLTF.